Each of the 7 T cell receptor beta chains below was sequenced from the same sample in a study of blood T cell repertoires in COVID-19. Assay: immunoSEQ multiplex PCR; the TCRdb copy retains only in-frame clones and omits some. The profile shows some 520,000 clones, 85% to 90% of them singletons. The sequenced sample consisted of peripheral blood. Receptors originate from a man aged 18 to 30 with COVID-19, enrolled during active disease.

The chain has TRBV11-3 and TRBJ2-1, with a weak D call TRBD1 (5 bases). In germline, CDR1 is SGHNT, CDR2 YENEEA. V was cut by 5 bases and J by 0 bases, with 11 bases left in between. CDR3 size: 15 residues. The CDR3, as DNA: TGTGCCAGCAGCCGAGGACAAAGCTCCTACAATGAGCAGTTCTTC. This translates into CASSRGQSSYNEQFF.

CDR3 loop: CASSLHTDTQYF. CDR3 nucleotide sequence: TGTGCCAGCAGCCTACACACAGATACGCAGTATTTT. The V and J genes are TRBV3-1 (or the pseudogene TRBV3-2) and TRBJ2-3, with unresolved D. With 4 bases removed from V and 2 bases from J, the gap between germline ends came to 4 bases. Looked up from germline, CDR1 is LGHDT and CDR2 is YNNKEL (reference sequence). The CDR3 contains 12 residues.

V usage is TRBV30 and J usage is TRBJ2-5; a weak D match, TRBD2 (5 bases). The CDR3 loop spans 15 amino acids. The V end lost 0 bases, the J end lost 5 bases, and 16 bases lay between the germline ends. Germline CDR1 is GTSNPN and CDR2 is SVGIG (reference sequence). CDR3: CAWSVSFLALETQYF. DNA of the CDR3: TGTGCCTGGAGTGTATCATTCCTAGCCTTGGAGACCCAGTACTTC.

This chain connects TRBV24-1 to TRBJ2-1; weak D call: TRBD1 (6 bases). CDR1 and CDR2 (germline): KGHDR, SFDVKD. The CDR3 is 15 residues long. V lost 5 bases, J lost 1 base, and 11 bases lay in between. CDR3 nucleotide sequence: TGTGCCACCAGTGCTTCGACAGGTTCCTACAATGAGCAGTTCTTC. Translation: CATSASTGSYNEQFF.

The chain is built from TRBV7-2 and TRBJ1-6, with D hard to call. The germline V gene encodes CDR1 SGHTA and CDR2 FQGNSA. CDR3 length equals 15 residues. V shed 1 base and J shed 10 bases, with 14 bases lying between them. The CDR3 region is CASSLGEGFRSPLHF. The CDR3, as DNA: TGTGCCAGCAGCTTAGGGGAGGGATTCCGGTCACCCCTCCACTTT.

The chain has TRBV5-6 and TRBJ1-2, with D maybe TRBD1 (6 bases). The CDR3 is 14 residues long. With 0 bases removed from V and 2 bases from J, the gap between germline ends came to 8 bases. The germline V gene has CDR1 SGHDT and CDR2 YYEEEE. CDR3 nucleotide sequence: TGTGCCAGCAGCTTGGCCGGACAGAACTATGGCTACACCTTC. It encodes CASSLAGQNYGYTF.

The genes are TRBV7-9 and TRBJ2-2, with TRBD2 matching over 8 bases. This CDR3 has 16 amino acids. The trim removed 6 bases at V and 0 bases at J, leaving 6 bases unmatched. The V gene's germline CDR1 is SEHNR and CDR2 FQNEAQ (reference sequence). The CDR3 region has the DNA TGTGCCAGCAGTTTCATTAGCGGGGCGAACACCGGGGAGCTGTTTTTT. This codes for CASSFISGANTGELFF.